These 28 T cell receptor beta chains share one sample of origin, sequenced in a study of cytomegalovirus exposure and HLA in healthy donors. This PCR relied on a set of 60 Vbeta primers and 13 Jbeta primers. Produced via immunoSEQ multiplex PCR; TCRdb's table is partial and in-frame only. The table has approximately 210,000 clones, 87% seen once; the top ten hold about 1.2%. Material: PBMCs. The receptors originated from a man aged 25 to 45 in good health and CMV-seronegative.

The chain combines TRBV7-9 with TRBJ2-7; 8 bases align to TRBD1. The trim removed 4 bases at V and 6 bases at J, leaving 8 bases unmatched. There are 14 residues in the CDR3. Germline assignment: CDR1 SEHNR and CDR2 FQNEAQ (reference sequence). The CDR3: CASSSWDRSGEQYF. The CDR3 coding sequence is TGTGCCAGCAGCTCGTGGGACAGGTCGGGCGAGCAGTACTTC.

The V call is TRBV4-1, the J call TRBJ2-5; 7 bases fit TRBD2. CDR1 and CDR2 (germline): MGHRA, YSYEKL. V was clipped by 1 base and J by 4 bases; unmatched bases: 6. CDR3 length equals 15 residues. The CDR3 sequence is CASSQGAGAGETQYF. The CDR3 coding sequence is TGCGCCAGCAGCCAAGGGGCGGGAGCGGGAGAGACCCAGTACTTC.

This chain joins TRBV19 and TRBJ1-5; 8 bases map to TRBD1. The CDR3 runs to 14 residues. The V gene's germline CDR1 is LNHDA and CDR2 SQIVND (reference sequence). V trimming: 9 bases; J trimming: 7 bases; junction bases outside the gene matches: 11. CDR3 protein: CASRQTGVGQPQHF. In DNA, the CDR3 is TGTGCCAGCCGACAGACAGGGGTAGGCCAGCCCCAGCATTTT. Complete variable domain (other parts from reference TRBV19 and TRBJ1-5): DGGITQSPKYLFRKEGQNVTLSCEQNLNHDAMYWYRQDPGQGLRLIYYSQIVNDFQKGDIAEGYSVSREKKESFPLTVTSAQKNPTAFYLCASRQTGVGQPQHFGDGTRLSIL.

This chain links TRBV7-9 with TRBJ1-3; 8 bases are a match to TRBD1. V lost 2 bases, J lost 3 bases, and 9 bases stayed unmatched. The CDR3 contains 17 residues. CDR1 and CDR2 (germline): SEHNR, FQNEAQ (reference sequence). The CDR3 region has the DNA TGTGCCAGCAGCTTAAGGCCTGAGACAGGGGTTGGAAACACCATATATTTT. This encodes CASSLRPETGVGNTIYF.

The genes are TRBV29-1 and TRBJ1-2; D not resolved. The V end was cut by 4 bases, the J end by 8 bases, with 11 bases between. The CDR3 contains 11 residues. Germline V gives CDR1 SQVTM, CDR2 ANQGSEA. The CDR3 DNA sequence: TGCAGCGTTGTTCTGGGAGGGGGCTACACCTTC. This encodes CSVVLGGGYTF.

The rearrangement links TRBV15 to TRBJ1-4, with 7 bases that match TRBD1. V trimming: 1 base; J trimming: 1 base; junction bases outside the gene matches: 6. CDR1 and CDR2 from the germline V gene are LNHNV and YYDKDF (reference sequence). The CDR3 covers 17 residues. This CDR3 is CATSRAYQGGTNEKLFF. In DNA form, the CDR3 reads TGTGCCACCAGCAGAGCCTACCAGGGGGGAACTAATGAAAAACTGTTTTTT.

This chain uses TRBV5-1 with TRBJ1-1; D ambiguous. The germline gives CDR1 SGHRS, CDR2 YFSETQ. This CDR3 is 14 amino acids long. The V end lost 4 bases, the J end lost 3 bases, and 13 bases lay between the germline ends. The CDR3 DNA follows: TGCGCCAGCAGCCCGGACCGGGAGGACACTGAAGCTTTCTTT. Its protein is CASSPDREDTEAFF.

V gene TRBV18 combines with J gene TRBJ2-3, with a tentative D call TRBD2 (6 bases). The CDR3 contains 14 residues. Germline V lookup: CDR1 KGHSH, CDR2 LQKENI. V was cut by 1 base and J by 3 bases, with 8 bases left in between. The CDR3 nucleotides read TGTGCCAGCTCACCACGGGGGAGGACAGATACGCAGTATTTT. Protein product: CASSPRGRTDTQYF. Complete variable domain (other parts from reference TRBV18 and TRBJ2-3): NAGVMQNPRHLVRRRGQEARLRCSPMKGHSHVYWYRQLPEEGLKFMVYLQKENIIDESGMPKERFSAEFPKEGPSILRIQQVVRGDSAAYFCASSPRGRTDTQYFGPGTRLTVL.

This clone was found a few times. V usage is TRBV7-2 and J usage is TRBJ1-1; D unresolved. The germline CDR1 and CDR2 sequences are SGHTA and FQGNSA. CDR3 size: 12 residues. The V end was cut by 2 bases, the J end by 7 bases, with 8 bases between. The CDR3 nucleotides are TGTGCCAGCAGCTTACTCGCAGGTGAAGCTTTCTTT. Protein sequence: CASSLLAGEAFF.

J is TRBJ2-2 and V is TRBV6-4, with 10 bases identical to TRBD2. CDR1 MRHNA and CDR2 SNTAGT come from the germline V gene. CDR3 length: 16 amino acids. V lost 6 bases, J lost 2 bases, and 6 bases stayed unmatched. The CDR3 coding sequence is TGTGCCAGCAGACTTCTAGCGGGAGATAACACCGGGGAGCTGTTTTTT. This translates into CASRLLAGDNTGELFF.

The chain carries TRBV4-1 and TRBJ1-1, with TRBD1 identical over 9 bases. The CDR3 contains 16 residues. CDR1 and CDR2 (germline): MGHRA, YSYEKL. The ends lost 1 base at V and 6 bases at J; junction bases unmatched: 9. The CDR3 DNA sequence: TGCGCCAGCAGCCAAGTGGGGGGGGACAGGGAAGCTGAAGCTTTCTTT. Its translation is CASSQVGGDREAEAFF.

The rearrangement links TRBV7-9 to TRBJ2-5; weak D call: TRBD2 (7 bases). The CDR3 is 15 amino acids. The germline V gene has CDR1 SEHNR and CDR2 FQNEAQ (reference sequence). The V end was cut by 1 base, the J end by 5 bases, with 14 bases between. CDR3 sequence (DNA): TGTGCCAGCAGCTTAGGCTCGGGGGGCCGGGAGACCCAGTACTTC. Its protein is CASSLGSGGRETQYF.

This clone appeared a single time. The chain combines TRBV7-9 with TRBJ1-4, with TRBD1 matching over 8 bases. Per germline, CDR1 SEHNR and CDR2 FQNEAQ (reference sequence). The V and J ends lost 4 bases and 4 bases, in that order; junction bases with no gene match: 2. The CDR3 is 14 amino acids. CDR3 residues: CASSYTGGNEKLFF. The CDR3 nucleotides read TGTGCCAGCAGCTATACAGGGGGTAATGAAAAACTGTTTTTT.

The chain recombines TRBV30 with TRBJ2-2; 10 nucleotides match TRBD2. The V and J ends lost 4 bases and 7 bases, in that order; junction bases with no gene match: 9. The CDR3 loop spans 15 amino acids. The germline gives CDR1 GTSNPN, CDR2 SVGIG (reference sequence). The CDR3 loop reads CAWNPPSGRGGELFF. The CDR3 bases are TGTGCCTGGAACCCACCTAGCGGGAGAGGCGGGGAGCTGTTTTTT.

This chain connects TRBV6-5 to TRBJ2-5, with D unclear. With 4 bases removed from V and 5 bases from J, the gap between germline ends came to 14 bases. The CDR3 extends over 14 amino acids. The germline CDR1 and CDR2 sequences are MNHEY and SVGAGI. The CDR3 is CASSFSLNGETQYF. The CDR3 DNA reads as TGTGCCAGCAGTTTTTCGCTTAACGGTGAGACCCAGTACTTC.

This clone has only a few counts. The chain is built from TRBV27 and TRBJ2-1, with D possibly TRBD1 on 6 matching bases. CDR1 MNHEY and CDR2 SMNVEV come from the germline V gene (reference sequence). This CDR3 contains 12 residues. Trimming pared 2 bases from V and 14 bases from J, leaving 13 bases between. In DNA, the CDR3 is TGTGCCAGCAGTTTAAGGGGGTCTGGGGAGTTCTTC. Translation gives CASSLRGSGEFF.

This clone was counted a few times. The rearrangement joins TRBV5-1 to TRBJ1-5; 9 bases align to TRBD1. The CDR3 loop spans 16 amino acids. Germline V gene data show CDR1 as SGHRS and CDR2 as YFSETQ. After removal of 4 bases from V and 4 bases from J, the junction contained 9 bases not matched to a gene. The CDR3 loop is CASSHNRGQWNQPQHF. CDR3 coding DNA: TGCGCCAGCAGCCATAACAGGGGGCAATGGAATCAGCCCCAGCATTTT.

The table lists this clone with a few counts. As DNA, the CDR3 is TGTGCCAGCAGTGAACGCGGGGGCATGGCAGATACGCAGTATTTT. Amino acid sequence: CASSERGGMADTQYF. V gene TRBV2 combines with J gene TRBJ2-3; tentatively, D is TRBD2 (7 bases). Deletions cut 2 bases from V and 4 bases from J, with 13 bases between. There are 15 residues in the CDR3. Germline CDR1 is SNHLY and CDR2 is FYNNEI.

V usage is TRBV19 and J usage is TRBJ2-7; 8 bases fit TRBD1. This CDR3 is built from 13 residues. V gave up 7 bases and J gave up 6 bases; unmatched junction bases: 8. Germline V lookup: CDR1 LNHDA, CDR2 SQIVND (reference sequence). The DNA for the CDR3 is TGTGCCAGTAATTCTGCAGGGGGCGCCGAGCAGTACTTC. Translation: CASNSAGGAEQYF.

V is TRBV7-2 and J is TRBJ2-7; 9 nucleotides match TRBD1. CDR1 and CDR2 (germline): SGHTA, FQGNSA. The CDR3 totals 15 residues. V shed 4 bases and J 3 bases; nucleotides not matched to a gene: 7. The chain's CDR3 is CASSSPGQGFYEQYF. As DNA, the CDR3 is TGTGCCAGCAGCTCGCCGGGACAGGGATTCTACGAGCAGTACTTC.

V and J are TRBV13 and TRBJ2-7; 9 nucleotides match TRBD2. Germline V lookup: CDR1 PRHDT, CDR2 FYEKMQ (reference sequence). This CDR3 has 14 amino acids. With V trimmed by 7 bases and J by 7 bases, 11 bases remained unmatched. The CDR3 region is CASKVAGGPREQYF. Written as DNA, the CDR3 is TGTGCCAGCAAGGTGGCGGGGGGGCCGAGGGAGCAGTACTTC.

The genes are TRBV5-4 and TRBJ1-2; possibly TRBD1 for D (5 bases). The germline V gene has CDR1 SGHNT and CDR2 YYREEE (reference sequence). Trimming took off 4 bases at V and 0 bases at J, with 10 bases between the two ends. This CDR3 spans 14 amino acids. CDR3 DNA sequence: TGTGCCAGCAGCGGGGGGACCTCTAACTATGGCTACACCTTC. It is translated as CASSGGTSNYGYTF.

CDR3 in amino acids: CASSSGVNSPLHF. The CDR3, as DNA: TGTGCCAGCAGTTCGGGGGTTAATTCACCCCTCCACTTT. The chain recombines TRBV5-5 with TRBJ1-6; a weak D match, TRBD1 (5 bases). The germline V gene encodes CDR1 SGHKS and CDR2 YYEKEE (reference sequence). V was cut by 5 bases and J by 6 bases, with 9 bases left in between. This CDR3 has 13 residues.

A word on this clone: An end of the junction does not agree with germline; a read error may underlie this. This chain connects TRBV7-9 to TRBJ1-1; no clear D. The CDR3 extends over 16 amino acids. Germline V gene data show CDR1 as SEHNR and CDR2 as FQNEAQ (reference sequence). Here the CDR3 reads CSSSLAIQVSGSEAFF. CDR3 DNA sequence: TGTTCCAGCAGCTTAGCCATTCAGGTGTCGGGGTCTGAAGCTTTCTTT.

The chain links TRBV28 to TRBJ1-2; 7 positions agree with TRBD1. V trimming: 5 bases; J trimming: 0 bases; junction bases outside the gene matches: 9. The CDR3 spans 16 residues. Germline-derived CDR1 and CDR2 are MDHEN and SYDVKM. The CDR3 DNA reads TGTGCCAGCAGTCAGAAAGGGGGCCGGGCTAACTATGGCTACACCTTC. Protein sequence: CASSQKGGRANYGYTF.

This chain links TRBV5-1 with TRBJ2-1, with 9 bases identical to TRBD1. The length of the CDR3 is 17 residues. Trimming removed 4 bases from V and 2 bases from J; junction bases left unmatched: 10. The V gene's germline CDR1 is SGHRS and CDR2 YFSETQ. CDR3 coding DNA: TGCGCCAGCAGCCCCGGGACAGGGCAGGTTCCCTACAATGAGCAGTTCTTC. Its protein is CASSPGTGQVPYNEQFF.

This clone appeared many times. The V gene is TRBV2, the J gene TRBJ2-7; 9 nucleotides match TRBD1. Per germline, CDR1 SNHLY and CDR2 FYNNEI. The CDR3 contains 15 residues. With V trimmed by 1 base and J by 4 bases, 5 bases remained unmatched. As DNA, the CDR3 is TGTGCCAGCAGTGAAGTGACAGGGGGTTGGTACGAGCAGTACTTC. Its protein is CASSEVTGGWYEQYF.

The rearrangement links TRBV10-1 to TRBJ1-5; D remains ambiguous. CDR3 length: 13 amino acids. Per germline, CDR1 WNHNN and CDR2 SYGVQD (reference sequence). The V gene lost 1 base and the J gene lost 5 bases, with 6 bases spanning the gap. The chain's CDR3 is CASSEFGYQPQHF. The CDR3 DNA reads as TGCGCCAGCAGTGAGTTTGGCTATCAGCCCCAGCATTTT.